This T cell receptor beta chain comes out of a study of shared clonotypes between healthy human individuals. In the study's own analysis: Filtering was not the same, since immunoSEQ gave junction-only sequences without quality scores. Sequencing was performed with immunoSEQ multiplex PCR; in TCRdb, only in-frame clones are kept and a portion is missing. D and trimming come from the DNA, and the V and J calls and clone size come from that table. The sample yields hundreds of thousands of clones, roughly 70% seen once. General study results and limits: Measured sharing among donors was expected to vary with sequencing depth. Between a handful of donors, naive CD4 clonotypes were shared at a level of around 4.9%.

Points on this clone: Its antigen is not identified.

CDR1 SGHTA and CDR2 FQGNSA come from the germline V gene. This CDR3 is built from 16 residues. V lost 5 bases to trimming and J lost 8 bases; unmatched junction nucleotides: 13. Input material: memory CD4+ T cells sorted from blood. Subset in this sample: CD45RA-negative fraction. The clonotype originates from a woman aged 25 to 39 in good health. The chain joins TRBV7-2 to TRBJ1-2, with TRBD1 matching 11 bases. CDR3 DNA sequence: TGTGCCAGCAGCCGATCTGGGGGACAGGGGGTTGGAGGCTACACCTTC. Protein: CASSRSGGQGVGGYTF.